The rows below give T cell receptor beta chains drawn from one sample of a study of technical replicates of blood from several donors. The protocol was immunoSEQ multiplex PCR, while the TCRdb copy is restricted to in-frame clones and leaves out a portion. The data show around 50,000 clones, with about 90% seen just once and roughly 3.9% held by the top ten. The sequenced sample consisted of PBMCs. The receptors derive from a human donor in good health. Some clones in this sample may be carry-over from other donors' samples. Each CDR3 is given without its conserved first and last residue. The order of the fields is D gene, J gene, V gene, CDR3 protein. The D gene is left open where the match is weak.

-,TRBJ2-5,TRBV7-2,ASSSLGLLGTQY
TRBD1,TRBJ1-2,TRBV7-9,ASSPGQGSGGYT
TRBD2,TRBJ2-3,TRBV7-2,ASSLSGGASTDTQY
TRBD1,TRBJ2-2,TRBV4-3,ASSQGQGVNTGELF
-,TRBJ2-5,TRBV5-6,ASSPGTFPSETQY
-,TRBJ1-1,TRBV6-1,ASIYNTEAF
TRBD1,TRBJ2-7,TRBV6-5,ASSSPDRVPYEQY
TRBD2,TRBJ2-7,TRBV6-4,ARTRRVGREGEQY
TRBD1,TRBJ1-1,TRBV5-1,ASSWRRDSEAF
TRBD1,TRBJ1-1,TRBV6-5,ASSYLGTGGAF
TRBD1,TRBJ2-4,TRBV7-2,ASSLTGGKNIQY
-,TRBJ1-5,TRBV19,ASGSGGTQPQH
-,TRBJ2-3,TRBV30,AWSLGAGSTDTQY
-,TRBJ2-3,TRBV7-2,ASSLSPGISDTQY
TRBD1,TRBJ2-3,TRBV18,ASSHSRRGQGTDTQY
-,TRBJ2-1,TRBV30,ACVALTSYNEQF
-,TRBJ2-2,TRBV5-1,ASSPGVGTGELF
-,TRBJ2-7,TRBV7-6,ASSQDQGGIHEQY
-,TRBJ2-7,TRBV25-1,ASISVLVGVTPPYEQY
TRBD1,TRBJ1-6,TRBV9,ASSVGSGGNNSPLH
TRBD1,TRBJ1-1,TRBV4-3,ASSHRQGATEAF
-,TRBJ2-5,TRBV18,ASSQTIQGEKTQY
TRBD2,TRBJ2-3,TRBV7-3,ASSPSGRVADTQY
TRBD1,TRBJ1-2,TRBV10-3,AISPGQGSAGYT
-,TRBJ2-2,TRBV18,ASSPDRNTGELF
TRBD1,TRBJ2-7,TRBV5-4,ASSTTGVTYEQY
TRBD1,TRBJ1-2,TRBV14,ASSPISTDRGRDGGYT
-,TRBJ2-7,TRBV7-2,ASSPGLYYEQY
TRBD2,TRBJ2-5,TRBV4-2,ASSPRPGGIETQY
-,TRBJ1-5,TRBV7-8,ASSGGGRNSNQPQH
TRBD1,TRBJ2-2,TRBV9,ASSLLGQGRNTGELF
TRBD2,TRBJ2-5,TRBV7-7,ASSQTSGIQETQY
-,TRBJ1-2,TRBV29-1,SVKWAVGYT
TRBD2,TRBJ2-1,TRBV7-8,ASSLRASGTREQF
-,TRBJ1-1,TRBV6-5,ASSPLTGGNTEAF
-,TRBJ1-1,TRBV29-1,SGRGGTEAF
-,TRBJ2-3,TRBV11-3,ASSLDRVTDTQY
-,TRBJ2-1,TRBV2,AGGGTPALNEQF
TRBD1,TRBJ1-1,TRBV2,ASRVGDSHTEAF
-,TRBJ1-1,TRBV25-1,ASRRTDRTMNTEAF
-,TRBJ1-2,TRBV9,ASSVDSNYGYT